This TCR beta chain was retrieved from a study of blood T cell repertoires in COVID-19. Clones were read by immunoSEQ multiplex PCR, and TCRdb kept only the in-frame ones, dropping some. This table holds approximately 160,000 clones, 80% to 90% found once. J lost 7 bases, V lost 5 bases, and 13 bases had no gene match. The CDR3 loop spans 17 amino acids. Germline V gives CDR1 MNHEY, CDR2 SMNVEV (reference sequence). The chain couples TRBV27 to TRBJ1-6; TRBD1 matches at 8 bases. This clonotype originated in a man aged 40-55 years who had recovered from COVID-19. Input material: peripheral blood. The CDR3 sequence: CASSPWTGSLENSPLHF. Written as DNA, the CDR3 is TGTGCCAGCAGTCCTTGGACAGGGTCCCTCGAGAATTCACCCCTCCACTTT.